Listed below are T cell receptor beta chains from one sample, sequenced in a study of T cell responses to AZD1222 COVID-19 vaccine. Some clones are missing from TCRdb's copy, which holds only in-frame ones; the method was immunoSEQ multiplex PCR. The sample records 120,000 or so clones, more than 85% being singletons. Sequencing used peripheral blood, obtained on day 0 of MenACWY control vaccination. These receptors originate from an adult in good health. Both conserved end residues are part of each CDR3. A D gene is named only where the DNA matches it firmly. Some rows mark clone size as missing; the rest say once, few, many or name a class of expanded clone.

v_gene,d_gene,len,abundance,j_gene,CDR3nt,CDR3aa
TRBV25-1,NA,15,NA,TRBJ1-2,TGTGCCAGCAGTGAGACCCGACAGGTCGACTATGGCTACACCTTC,CASSETRQVDYGYTF
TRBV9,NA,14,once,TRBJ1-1,TGTGCCAGCAGCCTAGAAGGAGTTAACACTGAAGCTTTCTTT,CASSLEGVNTEAFF
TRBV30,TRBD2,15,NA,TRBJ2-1,TGTGCCTGGGACCGACTAGCGGGAGGGCCAGGTGAGCAGTTCTTC,CAWDRLAGGPGEQFF
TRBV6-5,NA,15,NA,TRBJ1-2,TGTGCCAGCCGGGGAACTAGGCAGGGAATCTATGGCTACACCTTC,CASRGTRQGIYGYTF
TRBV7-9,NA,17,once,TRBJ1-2,TGTGCCAGCAGCTTAGGCTTTGTATCAGGGGCAAACTATGGCTACACCTTC,CASSLGFVSGANYGYTF
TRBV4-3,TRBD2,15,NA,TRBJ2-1,TGCGCCAGCAGCCAAGGGTTGCGGGAGATCGGTGAGCAGTTCTTC,CASSQGLREIGEQFF
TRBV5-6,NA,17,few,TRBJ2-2,TGTGCCAGCAGCTGGATCAGCGGGCTCCGTTCCTCCGGGGAGCTGTTTTTT,CASSWISGLRSSGELFF
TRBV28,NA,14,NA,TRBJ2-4,TGTGCCACCTCCGCGAGGGGGAACAAAAACATTCAGTACTTC,CATSARGNKNIQYF
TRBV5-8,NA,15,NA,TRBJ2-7,TGTGCCAGCAGCTCCCAACCCCACTCTGGCTACGAGCAGTACTTC,CASSSQPHSGYEQYF
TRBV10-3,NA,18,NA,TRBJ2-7,TGTGCCATCAGTGACCGTTCGGGACACCGGACTGCAGCCTACGAGCAGTACTTC,CAISDRSGHRTAAYEQYF
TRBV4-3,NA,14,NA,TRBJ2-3,TGCGCCAGCAGCCAAGGGGGTAGCACAGATACGCAGTATTTT,CASSQGGSTDTQYF
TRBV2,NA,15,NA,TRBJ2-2,TGTGCCAGCAGTCAACAGGCGAGGGACACCGGGGAGCTGTTTTTT,CASSQQARDTGELFF
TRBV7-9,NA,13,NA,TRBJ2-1,TGTGCCAGCAGCAGACCTAGCTATTATGAGCAGTTCTTC,CASSRPSYYEQFF
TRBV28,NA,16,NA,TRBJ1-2,TGTGCCAGCAGTCCCAACGGTGGTCCACGGAACTATGGCTACACCTTC,CASSPNGGPRNYGYTF
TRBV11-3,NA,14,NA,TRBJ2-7,TGTGCCAGCAGCTTAGCCCCGGGGCCCTACGAGCAGTACTTC,CASSLAPGPYEQYF
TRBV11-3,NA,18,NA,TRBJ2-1,TGTGCCAGCAGCTTAGCTCGGACAGCCACACAAGTTTACAATGAGCAGTTCTTC,CASSLARTATQVYNEQFF
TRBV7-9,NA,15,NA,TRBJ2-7,TGTGCCAGCAGCCGGGTGGGGACCGTTTCCTACGAGCAGTACTTC,CASSRVGTVSYEQYF
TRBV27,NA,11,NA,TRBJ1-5,TGTGCCAGCAGTACTCATCAGCCCCAGCATTTT,CASSTHQPQHF
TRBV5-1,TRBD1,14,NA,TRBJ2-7,TGCGCCAGCAGCACGGGACAGCCAAAGTACGAGCAGTACTTC,CASSTGQPKYEQYF
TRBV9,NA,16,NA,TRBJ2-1,TGTGCCAGCAGCGAGGGGCTTCGGGTATCTGGGAATGAGCAGTTCTTC,CASSEGLRVSGNEQFF
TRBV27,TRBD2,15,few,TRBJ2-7,TGTGCCAGCAGTTTAAAACTAGCGGCTTCCTACGAGCAGTACTTC,CASSLKLAASYEQYF
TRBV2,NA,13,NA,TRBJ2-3,TGTGCCAGCAGTCCCCCATACACAGATACGCAGTATTTT,CASSPPYTDTQYF
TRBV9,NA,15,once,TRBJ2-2,TGTGCCAGCAGCGTAAACGGAGGACTTACCGGGGAGCTGTTTTTT,CASSVNGGLTGELFF
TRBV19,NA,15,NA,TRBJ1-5,TGTGCCAGTAGTATAAGAGGGCCTAGCAATCAGCCCCAGCATTTT,CASSIRGPSNQPQHF
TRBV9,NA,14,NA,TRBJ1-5,TGTGCCAGCAGCCAAGATAGTGAATTTCAGCCCCAGCATTTT,CASSQDSEFQPQHF
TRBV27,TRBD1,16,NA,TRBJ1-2,TGTGCCAGCAGTTCCGGAACGGACAGGGACAGCTATGGCTACACCTTC,CASSSGTDRDSYGYTF
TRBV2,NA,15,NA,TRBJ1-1,TGTGCCAGCACCCTCTACGGGGGGAGTAACACTGAAGCTTTCTTT,CASTLYGGSNTEAFF
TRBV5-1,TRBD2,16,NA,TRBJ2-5,TGCGCCAGCAGCTTGGTAGCGGGGTCATCGCAAGAGACCCAGTACTTC,CASSLVAGSSQETQYF
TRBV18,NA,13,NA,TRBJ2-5,TGTGCCAGCTCATCTGGGACCCAAGAGACCCAGTACTTC,CASSSGTQETQYF
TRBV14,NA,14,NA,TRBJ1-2,TGTGCCAGCAGCGGCCTTTCGGTGCCCTATGGCTACACCTTC,CASSGLSVPYGYTF
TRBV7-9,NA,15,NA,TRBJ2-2,TGTGCCAGCAGCTTAGACGGGGCGGGTACCGGGGAGCTGTTTTTT,CASSLDGAGTGELFF
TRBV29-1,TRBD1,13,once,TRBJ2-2,TGCAGTTGTGTCGGGACAGAAACCGGGGAGCTGTTTTTT,CSCVGTETGELFF
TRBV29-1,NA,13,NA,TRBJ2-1,TGCAGCGTTGAAGATACCCGATACAATGAGCAGTTCTTC,CSVEDTRYNEQFF
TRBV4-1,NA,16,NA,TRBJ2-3,TGCGCCAGCAGCCCACAACAGGTCTCCGGCACAGATACGCAGTATTTT,CASSPQQVSGTDTQYF
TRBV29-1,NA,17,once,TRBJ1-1,TGCAGCGCTCGAGACCGGACGGTCGGTGGGGTGAACACTGAAGCTTTCTTT,CSARDRTVGGVNTEAFF
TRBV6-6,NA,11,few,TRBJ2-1,TGTGCCAGCAGGGATAAAAATGAGCAGTTCTTC,CASRDKNEQFF
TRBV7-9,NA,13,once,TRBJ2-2,TGTGCCAGCAGGACTGAACTAACCGGGGAGCTGTTTTTT,CASRTELTGELFF
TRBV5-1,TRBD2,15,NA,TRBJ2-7,TGCGCCAGCAGCTCACTAGCGGGAGGCCTGGTCGAGCAGTACTTC,CASSSLAGGLVEQYF
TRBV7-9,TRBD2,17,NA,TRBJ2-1,TGTGCCAGCAGCTCCCGGGTACCGGGACTAGCGGGACATGAGCAGTTCTTC,CASSSRVPGLAGHEQFF
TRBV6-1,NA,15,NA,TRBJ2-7,TGTGCCAGCAGTGAAGAGTCCGGACGATCCTACGAGCAGTACTTC,CASSEESGRSYEQYF
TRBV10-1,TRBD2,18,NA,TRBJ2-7,TGCGCCAGCAGTGAGTCTGGACTAGCGGGAGCTGTGGGCTACGAGCAGTACTTC,CASSESGLAGAVGYEQYF
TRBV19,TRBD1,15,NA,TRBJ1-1,TGTGCCAGTAGTATACTCGGGACAGGGGGCTATTGGGCTTTCTTT,CASSILGTGGYWAFF
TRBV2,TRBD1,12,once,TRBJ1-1,TGTGCCAGCAGCCCACAGGGGGAAAAAGCTTTCTTT,CASSPQGEKAFF
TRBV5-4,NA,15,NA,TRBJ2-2,TGTGCCAGCAGCTTGGAAGGTCAGGGGACCGGGGAGCTGTTTTTT,CASSLEGQGTGELFF
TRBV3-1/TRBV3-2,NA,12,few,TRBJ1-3,TGTGCCAGCAGCCGCGAGCGGAACACCATATATTTT,CASSRERNTIYF
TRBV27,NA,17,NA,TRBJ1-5,TGTGCCAGCAGTTTATCGTGGGGCAGGGGAGGATATCAGCCCCAGCATTTT,CASSLSWGRGGYQPQHF
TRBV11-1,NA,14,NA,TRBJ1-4,TGTGCCAGCAACTCAGGGGCTGGGGGTGAAAAACTGTTTTTT,CASNSGAGGEKLFF
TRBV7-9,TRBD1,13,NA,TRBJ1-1,TGTGCCAGCAGCTTAGGGCGACAGGGTGAAGCTTTCTTT,CASSLGRQGEAFF
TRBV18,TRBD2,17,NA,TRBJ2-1,TGTGCCAGCTCACAGGTTCAGGGACTAGCGGGCTACAATGAGCAGTTCTTC,CASSQVQGLAGYNEQFF
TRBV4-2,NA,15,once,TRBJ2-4,TGTGCCAGCAGCCAAGGCAAGGACAGCAAAAACATTCAGTACTTC,CASSQGKDSKNIQYF
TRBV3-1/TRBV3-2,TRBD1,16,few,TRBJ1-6,TGTGCCAGCAGCCAAGAGAGGACAGGGTATATCTCACCCCTCCACTTT,CASSQERTGYISPLHF